The entry that follows covers one T cell receptor beta chain sequence. Its matching antigen is unknown. The CDR3 contains 13 residues. The germline gives CDR1 SGHTA, CDR2 FQGTGA. The germline V and J ends were trimmed by 2 bases and 0 bases, with 4 bases remaining between them. Produced via immunoSEQ multiplex PCR; TCRdb's table is partial and in-frame only. The data show several thousand clones, with about 91% seen just once and approximately 7.5% held by the top ten. The data derive from a study of T cells in localized non-small cell lung cancer. General study findings and limits: Heterogeneity remains possible, as sequencing covered one tumor region only. Greater T cell density in blood accompanied longer overall survival. Median detection of top 100 tumor clones in adjacent lung was over 45 clones. The greatest T cell clonality was found in uninvolved adjacent lung (higher than in tumor).

The sequencing used peripheral blood, collected before any cancer treatment. The receptor comes from a woman aged 40-69 years with stage I squamous cell lung carcinoma. The chain has TRBV7-3 and TRBJ1-1; no clear D gene. The CDR3 region has the DNA TGTGCCAGCAGCTTAGGAATGAACACTGAAGCTTTCTTT. This gives the protein CASSLGMNTEAFF.